The subject of this entry is one T cell receptor beta chain. The data originate from a study of blood T cell repertoires in COVID-19. The overall study: The United States, Italy and Spain provided the acute and convalescent COVID-19 samples.

Here immunoSEQ multiplex PCR was the method, and the copy in TCRdb shows in-frame clones only, minus some. The sample yields 70,000 to 90,000 clones, roughly 90% seen once. The length of the CDR3 is 15 residues. The sample consisted of peripheral blood. The chain combines TRBV21-1 with TRBJ2-7; the table gives TRBD1 as D, unverified against the DNA. TRBV21-1 is an annotated pseudogene. This clonotype was obtained from a man between 50 and 59 years old with acute or convalescent COVID-19. In DNA form, the CDR3 reads TGTGCCAGCAGCAAAGTCGGACAGGGCCCCTACGAGCAGTACTTC. Translated, it gives CASSKVGQGPYEQYF.